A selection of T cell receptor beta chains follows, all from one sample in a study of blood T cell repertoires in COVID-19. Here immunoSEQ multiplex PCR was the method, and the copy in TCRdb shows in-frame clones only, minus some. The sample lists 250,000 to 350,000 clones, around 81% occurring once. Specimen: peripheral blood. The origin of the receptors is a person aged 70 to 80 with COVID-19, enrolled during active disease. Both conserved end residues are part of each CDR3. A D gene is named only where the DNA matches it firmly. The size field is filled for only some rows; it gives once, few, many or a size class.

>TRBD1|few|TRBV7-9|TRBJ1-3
TGTGCCAGCAGCTTACCGGGACAGGGTGGGAGCTCTGGAAACACCATATATTTT
CASSLPGQGGSSGNTIYF
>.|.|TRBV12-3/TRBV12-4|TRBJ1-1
TGTGCCAGCAGTTTGCTACAGGAAAGTGAAGCTTTCTTT
CASSLLQESEAFF
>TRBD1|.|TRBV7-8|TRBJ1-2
TGTGCCAGCAGCTCCAACAGGGGCGCAGGAGGCTATGGCTACACCTTC
CASSSNRGAGGYGYTF
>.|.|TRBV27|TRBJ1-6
TGTGCCAGCAGTTTTAATAGGGGCTCACCCCTCCACTTT
CASSFNRGSPLHF
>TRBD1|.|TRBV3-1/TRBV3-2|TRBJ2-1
TGTGCCAGCACCCGACAGGGGACGAACTACAATGAGCAGTTCTTC
CASTRQGTNYNEQFF
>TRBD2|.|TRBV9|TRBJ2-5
TGTGCCAGCAGCGTAGACGGGACTAGTTACTCCTATCAAGAGACCCAGTACTTC
CASSVDGTSYSYQETQYF
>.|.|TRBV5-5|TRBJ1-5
TGTGCCAGCAGCTGGATGCAGGGTCAGCCCCAGCATTTT
CASSWMQGQPQHF
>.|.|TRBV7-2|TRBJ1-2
TGTGCCAGCAGCTTTTCAGGCGGGGCCCGGTTTAGGGGCTACACCTTC
CASSFSGGARFRGYTF
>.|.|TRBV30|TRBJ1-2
TGTGCCTGGAGTGCGGACTTCTATGGCTACACCTTC
CAWSADFYGYTF
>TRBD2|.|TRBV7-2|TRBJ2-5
TGTGCCAGCAGCCCCGGGACTAGCGGAGAGACCCAGTACTTC
CASSPGTSGETQYF
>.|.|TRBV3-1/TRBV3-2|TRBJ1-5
TGTGCCAGCAGCCAAGATAGCCAGCCCCAGCATTTT
CASSQDSQPQHF
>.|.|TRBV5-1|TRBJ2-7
TGCGCCAGCAGCTTGGGGCAGGGTCGCTCCTACGAGCAGTACTTC
CASSLGQGRSYEQYF
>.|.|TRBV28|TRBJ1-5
TGTGCCAGCAGCACTCCAACAGGGAACCAGCCCCAGCATTTT
CASSTPTGNQPQHF
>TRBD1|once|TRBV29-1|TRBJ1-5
TGCAGCGTTGAAGTGGGGACAGGGGGCAATCAGCCCCAGCATTTT
CSVEVGTGGNQPQHF
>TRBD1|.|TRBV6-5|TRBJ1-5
TGTGCCAGCAGTTCGCCGGGACAGGCCTCGAATCAGCCCCAGCATTTT
CASSSPGQASNQPQHF
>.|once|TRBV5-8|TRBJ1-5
TGTGCCAGCAGCCGGGGGGTTTATAGCAATCAGCCCCAGCATTTT
CASSRGVYSNQPQHF